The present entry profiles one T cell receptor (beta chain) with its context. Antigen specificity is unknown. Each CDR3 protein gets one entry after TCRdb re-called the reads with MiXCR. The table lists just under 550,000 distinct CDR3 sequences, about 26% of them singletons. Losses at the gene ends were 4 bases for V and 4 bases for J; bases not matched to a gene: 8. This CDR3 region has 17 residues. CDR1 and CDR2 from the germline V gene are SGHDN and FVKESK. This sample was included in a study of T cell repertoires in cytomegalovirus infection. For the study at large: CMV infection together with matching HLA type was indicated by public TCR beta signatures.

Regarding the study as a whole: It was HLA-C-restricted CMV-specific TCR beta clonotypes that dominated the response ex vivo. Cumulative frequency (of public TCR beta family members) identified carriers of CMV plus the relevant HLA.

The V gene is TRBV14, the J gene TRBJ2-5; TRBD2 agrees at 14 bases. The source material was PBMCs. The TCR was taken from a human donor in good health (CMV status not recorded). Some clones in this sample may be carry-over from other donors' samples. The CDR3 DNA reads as TGTGCCAGCAGCCTTGGAGGGACTAGCGGGAGTAGAGAGACCCAGTACTTC. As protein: CASSLGGTSGSRETQYF.